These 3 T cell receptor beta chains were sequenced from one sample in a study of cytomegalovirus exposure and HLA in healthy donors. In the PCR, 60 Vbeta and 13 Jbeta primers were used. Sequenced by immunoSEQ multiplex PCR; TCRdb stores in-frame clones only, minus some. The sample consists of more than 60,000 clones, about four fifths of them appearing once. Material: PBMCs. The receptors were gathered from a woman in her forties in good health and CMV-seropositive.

In nucleotides, the CDR3 is TGTGCCAGCAGCCCCCGAGGGGAGACCCAGTACTTC. Amino acid sequence: CASSPRGETQYF. The chain has TRBV7-7 and TRBJ2-5, with a possible D match to TRBD2 (5 bases). V lost 5 bases, J lost 5 bases, and 9 bases lay in between. This CDR3 spans 12 amino acids. Germline CDR1 reads SSHAT; CDR2 reads FNYEAQ (reference sequence).

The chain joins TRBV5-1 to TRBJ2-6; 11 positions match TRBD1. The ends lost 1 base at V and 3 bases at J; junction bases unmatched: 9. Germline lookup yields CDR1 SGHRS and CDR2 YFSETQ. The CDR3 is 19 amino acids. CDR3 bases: TGCGCCAGCAGCTTGTATTTTGGACAGGGGGCTTATGGGGCCAACGTCCTGACTTTC. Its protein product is CASSLYFGQGAYGANVLTF. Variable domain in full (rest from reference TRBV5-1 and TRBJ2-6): KAGVTQTPRYLIKTRGQQVTLSCSPISGHRSVSWYQQTPGQGLQFLFEYFSETQRNKGNFPGRFSGRQFSNSRSEMNVSTLELGDSALYLCASSLYFGQGAYGANVLTFGAGSRLTVL.

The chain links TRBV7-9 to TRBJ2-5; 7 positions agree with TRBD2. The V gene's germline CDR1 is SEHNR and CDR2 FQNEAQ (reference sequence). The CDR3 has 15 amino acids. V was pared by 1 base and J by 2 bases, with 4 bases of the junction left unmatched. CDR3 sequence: CASSLGGTTQETQYF. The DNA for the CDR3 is TGTGCCAGCAGCTTAGGAGGGACTACTCAAGAGACCCAGTACTTC.